This is a list of T cell receptor beta chains from one sample in a study of T cell repertoires in cytomegalovirus infection. One entry per CDR3 protein results from TCRdb running MiXCR on the reads. The sample gives about 920,000 distinct CDR3 sequences, around 31% of which show up once; over 11% is in the top ten. These TCRs' antigens remain unknown. The sequencing used cultured CD8+ T cells from PBMCs, collected from culture after CMV antigen stimulation. The source of these receptors is a human donor in good health (CMV status not recorded). Some clones in this sample may be carry-over from other donors' samples. Each CDR3 is given with its conserved first and last residue. D genes are given only for firm matches. A clone size is listed for some rows: how often the clone was seen (once, few, many), or a class if it is expanded.

CDR3 protein: CASSLWGNYEQYF; CDR3 DNA: TGTGCCAGCAGTTTGTGGGGGAACTACGAGCAGTACTTC; D gene: -; CDR3 length: 13; V gene: TRBV27; clone size: few; J gene: TRBJ2-7
CDR3 protein: CASSFFQSSGGHGNTQYF; CDR3 DNA: TGTGCCAGCAGTTTCTTTCAGTCTAGCGGGGGCCATGGAAATACGCAGTATTTT; D gene: TRBD2; CDR3 length: 18; V gene: TRBV28; clone size: few; J gene: TRBJ2-3
CDR3 protein: CSVEDRAYEQYF; CDR3 DNA: TGCAGCGTTGAAGACAGGGCCTACGAGCAGTACTTC; D gene: -; CDR3 length: 12; V gene: TRBV29-1; clone size: -; J gene: TRBJ2-7
CDR3 protein: CASSPRDRDNSPLHF; CDR3 DNA: TGTGCCAGCAGCCCCCGGGACAGAGATAATTCACCCCTCCACTTT; D gene: TRBD1; CDR3 length: 15; V gene: TRBV7-2; clone size: many; J gene: TRBJ1-6
CDR3 protein: CASSILGTRNQPQHF; CDR3 DNA: TGTGCCAGTAGTATTTTAGGGACACGGAATCAGCCCCAGCATTTT; D gene: -; CDR3 length: 15; V gene: TRBV19; clone size: few; J gene: TRBJ1-5
CDR3 protein: CASRSTGTGSGETQYF; CDR3 DNA: TGTGCCAGTAGATCCACCGGGACAGGGTCTGGAGAGACCCAGTACTTC; D gene: TRBD1; CDR3 length: 16; V gene: TRBV19; clone size: few; J gene: TRBJ2-5
CDR3 protein: CASSSGGGIVTIQYF; CDR3 DNA: TGTGCCAGCAGCTCCGGGGGGGGGATTGTTACCATTCAGTACTTC; D gene: TRBD2; CDR3 length: 15; V gene: TRBV5-5; clone size: few; J gene: TRBJ2-4
CDR3 protein: CASRRTVNTEAFF; CDR3 DNA: TGTGCCAGCAGACGGACAGTGAACACTGAAGCTTTCTTT; D gene: -; CDR3 length: 13; V gene: TRBV6-6; clone size: many; J gene: TRBJ1-1
CDR3 protein: CASSGGAVYEQYF; CDR3 DNA: TGTGCCAGCAGCGGCGGGGCAGTCTACGAGCAGTACTTC; D gene: -; CDR3 length: 13; V gene: TRBV5-6; clone size: -; J gene: TRBJ2-7
CDR3 protein: CASLDSPLGYTF; CDR3 DNA: TGTGCCAGTTTAGACAGCCCTCTCGGCTACACCTTC; D gene: -; CDR3 length: 12; V gene: TRBV19; clone size: -; J gene: TRBJ1-2
CDR3 protein: CASSLGLAGGLADTQYF; CDR3 DNA: TGTGCCAGCAGCTTGGGACTAGCGGGGGGGCTGGCGGATACGCAGTATTTT; D gene: TRBD2; CDR3 length: 17; V gene: TRBV7-8; clone size: few; J gene: TRBJ2-3
CDR3 protein: CASSNGQYTEAFF; CDR3 DNA: TGTGCCAGCAGCAATGGACAGTACACTGAAGCTTTCTTT; D gene: -; CDR3 length: 13; V gene: TRBV7-9; clone size: few; J gene: TRBJ1-1
CDR3 protein: CASSNSALGMNTEAFF; CDR3 DNA: TGTGCCAGCAGCAACAGTGCTTTGGGGATGAACACTGAAGCTTTCTTT; D gene: -; CDR3 length: 16; V gene: TRBV7-6; clone size: few; J gene: TRBJ1-1
CDR3 protein: CASSIARATEAFF; CDR3 DNA: TGTGCCAGTAGTATAGCCCGGGCCACTGAAGCTTTCTTT; D gene: -; CDR3 length: 13; V gene: TRBV19; clone size: few; J gene: TRBJ1-1
CDR3 protein: CASNRRDGYNSPLHF; CDR3 DNA: TGTGCCAGCAACCGAAGGGACGGATATAATTCACCCCTCCACTTT; D gene: -; CDR3 length: 15; V gene: TRBV4-1; clone size: -; J gene: TRBJ1-6
CDR3 protein: CASSRGTYEQYF; CDR3 DNA: TGTGCCAGCAGCCGTGGGACCTACGAGCAGTACTTC; D gene: -; CDR3 length: 12; V gene: TRBV7-8; clone size: many; J gene: TRBJ2-7
CDR3 protein: CASSPEVAGATTDTQYF; CDR3 DNA: TGTGCCAGCAGCCCGGAGGTAGCGGGGGCCACCACAGATACGCAGTATTTT; D gene: TRBD2; CDR3 length: 17; V gene: TRBV12-3/TRBV12-4; clone size: many; J gene: TRBJ2-3
CDR3 protein: CASSDRPGTAIYGYTF; CDR3 DNA: TGTGCCAGCAGCGATAGACCGGGGACAGCCATCTATGGCTACACCTTC; D gene: TRBD1; CDR3 length: 16; V gene: TRBV7-8; clone size: few; J gene: TRBJ1-2
CDR3 protein: CASSIDSPRRPLGTGELFF; CDR3 DNA: TGTGCCAGTAGTATAGATAGTCCCAGAAGACCTTTGGGCACCGGGGAGCTGTTTTTT; D gene: -; CDR3 length: 19; V gene: TRBV19; clone size: few; J gene: TRBJ2-2
CDR3 protein: CASSFQPSGESDTQYF; CDR3 DNA: TGTGCCAGCAGTTTTCAGCCTAGCGGGGAATCAGATACGCAGTATTTT; D gene: TRBD2; CDR3 length: 16; V gene: TRBV27; clone size: -; J gene: TRBJ2-3
CDR3 protein: CASSRSGTYEQYF; CDR3 DNA: TGTGCCAGCAGCCGTAGCGGGACCTACGAGCAGTACTTC; D gene: TRBD2; CDR3 length: 13; V gene: TRBV7-6; clone size: few; J gene: TRBJ2-7
CDR3 protein: CASSLRAGATDTQYF; CDR3 DNA: TGTGCCAGCAGTTTACGGGCAGGGGCCACAGATACGCAGTATTTT; D gene: -; CDR3 length: 15; V gene: TRBV28; clone size: few; J gene: TRBJ2-3
CDR3 protein: CASEAAYTQYF; CDR3 DNA: TGTGCCAGCGAGGCCGCTTATACGCAGTATTTT; D gene: -; CDR3 length: 11; V gene: TRBV6-2/TRBV6-3; clone size: many; J gene: TRBJ2-3
CDR3 protein: CASSEGGLITDTQYF; CDR3 DNA: TGCGCCAGCAGTGAGGGGGGGCTCATCACAGATACGCAGTATTTT; D gene: -; CDR3 length: 15; V gene: TRBV10-2; clone size: many; J gene: TRBJ2-3
CDR3 protein: CASKPSGTGAVVISGYTF; CDR3 DNA: TGTGCCAGCAAGCCGTCCGGGACAGGGGCGGTTGTAATATCTGGCTACACCTTC; D gene: TRBD1; CDR3 length: 18; V gene: TRBV25-1; clone size: -; J gene: TRBJ1-2
CDR3 protein: CASSYWAGSSTDTQYF; CDR3 DNA: TGTGCCAGCAGTTACTGGGCGGGGAGCAGCACAGATACGCAGTATTTT; D gene: -; CDR3 length: 16; V gene: TRBV6-2/TRBV6-3; clone size: -; J gene: TRBJ2-3
CDR3 protein: CASSQDVVPAGYTF; CDR3 DNA: TGCGCCAGCAGCCAAGATGTGGTCCCCGCTGGCTACACCTTC; D gene: -; CDR3 length: 14; V gene: TRBV4-3; clone size: -; J gene: TRBJ1-2
CDR3 protein: CASSEETQTDTQYF; CDR3 DNA: TGTGCCAGCAGTGAAGAGACCCAGACAGATACGCAGTATTTT; D gene: -; CDR3 length: 14; V gene: TRBV25-1; clone size: few; J gene: TRBJ2-3
CDR3 protein: CATIPGQRDYSSYNEQFF; CDR3 DNA: TGTGCCACGATTCCGGGACAGAGGGACTACAGCTCCTACAATGAGCAGTTCTTC; D gene: -; CDR3 length: 18; V gene: TRBV10-3; clone size: -; J gene: TRBJ2-1
CDR3 protein: CASSSISGDSTDTQYF; CDR3 DNA: TGTGCCAGCAGTTCGATAAGCGGGGACTCCACAGATACGCAGTATTTT; D gene: TRBD2; CDR3 length: 16; V gene: TRBV6-6; clone size: -; J gene: TRBJ2-3
CDR3 protein: CASSGMEGIYNSPLHF; CDR3 DNA: TGTGCCAGCAGCGGAATGGAGGGCATCTATAATTCACCCCTCCACTTT; D gene: -; CDR3 length: 16; V gene: TRBV7-9; clone size: -; J gene: TRBJ1-6
CDR3 protein: CASSPGPANEQFF; CDR3 DNA: TGTGCCAGCAGTCCGGGACCAGCGAATGAGCAGTTCTTC; D gene: -; CDR3 length: 13; V gene: TRBV12-3/TRBV12-4; clone size: -; J gene: TRBJ2-1
CDR3 protein: CASSLGTFLAGGTDTQYF; CDR3 DNA: TGTGCCAGCAGCTTAGGGACTTTTTTAGCGGGGGGTACAGATACGCAGTATTTT; D gene: TRBD2; CDR3 length: 18; V gene: TRBV7-2; clone size: -; J gene: TRBJ2-3
CDR3 protein: CASRITRYTEAFF; CDR3 DNA: TGCGCCAGCAGAATAACAAGGTACACTGAAGCTTTCTTT; D gene: -; CDR3 length: 13; V gene: TRBV4-1; clone size: -; J gene: TRBJ1-1
CDR3 protein: CASTLPPGGNTEAFF; CDR3 DNA: TGTGCCAGCACCCTCCCTCCAGGGGGCAACACTGAAGCTTTCTTT; D gene: TRBD1; CDR3 length: 15; V gene: TRBV12-3/TRBV12-4; clone size: -; J gene: TRBJ1-1
CDR3 protein: CASSPGTTMLAFF; CDR3 DNA: TGTGCCAGCAGTCCCGGGACAACGATGCTGGCGTTCTTC; D gene: -; CDR3 length: 13; V gene: TRBV6-8; clone size: -; J gene: TRBJ2-1
CDR3 protein: CASSGAPGLYTDTQYF; CDR3 DNA: TGTGCCAGCAGCGGAGCCCCGGGACTTTACACAGATACGCAGTATTTT; D gene: -; CDR3 length: 16; V gene: TRBV9; clone size: -; J gene: TRBJ2-3
CDR3 protein: CASRQPDARGAPAGGANVLTF; CDR3 DNA: TGTGCCAGCAGACAACCCGATGCCCGGGGGGCGCCGGCTGGTGGGGCCAACGTCCTGACTTTC; D gene: -; CDR3 length: 21; V gene: TRBV6-2/TRBV6-3; clone size: few; J gene: TRBJ2-6
CDR3 protein: CASKWGGTEAFF; CDR3 DNA: TGTGCCAGCAAGTGGGGTGGCACTGAAGCTTTCTTT; D gene: -; CDR3 length: 12; V gene: TRBV6-1; clone size: few; J gene: TRBJ1-1
CDR3 protein: CASSPKPAGYTF; CDR3 DNA: TGTGCCAGCTCACCGAAACCGGCTGGCTACACCTTC; D gene: -; CDR3 length: 12; V gene: TRBV18; clone size: -; J gene: TRBJ1-2
CDR3 protein: CASSLGIDNEQFF; CDR3 DNA: TGTGCCAGCAGTTTGGGAATAGACAATGAGCAGTTCTTC; D gene: -; CDR3 length: 13; V gene: TRBV12-3/TRBV12-4; clone size: few; J gene: TRBJ2-1
CDR3 protein: CASSLELGLSYEQYF; CDR3 DNA: TGTGCCAGCAGCTTAGAGCTGGGCCTGTCCTACGAGCAGTACTTC; D gene: -; CDR3 length: 15; V gene: TRBV7-6; clone size: -; J gene: TRBJ2-7
CDR3 protein: CASSFERGATDTQYF; CDR3 DNA: TGTGCCAGCAGTTTTGAGCGGGGAGCAACAGATACGCAGTATTTT; D gene: TRBD2; CDR3 length: 15; V gene: TRBV12-3/TRBV12-4; clone size: few; J gene: TRBJ2-3